The 28 T cell receptor beta chains listed next were all sequenced from one sample in a study of blood T cells in healthy people across ages. Alongside a J-beta primer mix, a sample-barcoded 5' primer served in a second PCR lasting about 7 to 12 cycles. Each CDR3 protein is one row after TCRdb ran MiXCR on the 5' RACE reads. The sample shows hundreds of thousands of distinct CDR3 sequences, roughly 58% of them seen only once. Sequenced input: blood. All receptors come from a man aged 55-75 years in good health.

This clonotype was detected a few times. This chain connects TRBV18 to TRBJ2-7; the D is unclear. The CDR3 is 14 residues long. Germline V gene sequence: CDR1 KGHSH, CDR2 LQKENI. Trimming removed 3 bases at V and 1 base at J, with 10 bases between. CDR3 in amino acids: CASSPGDWSYEQYF. CDR3 in DNA: TGTGCCAGCTCACCCGGCGATTGGTCCTACGAGCAGTACTTC.

This chain connects TRBV6-6 to TRBJ1-4; 7 bases line up with TRBD1. Per germline, CDR1 MNHNY and CDR2 SVGAGI (reference sequence). The CDR3 has 14 amino acids. The J segment lost 6 bases and the V segment lost 7 bases, leaving 8 bases of the junction unmatched. The CDR3 spells CASIKTGMDEKLFF. The DNA for the CDR3 is TGTGCCAGCATTAAGACAGGGATGGATGAAAAACTGTTTTTT.

This chain uses TRBV2 with TRBJ1-2; a possible D gene is TRBD1 (6 bases). The V gene's germline CDR1 is SNHLY and CDR2 FYNNEI. The CDR3 consists of 13 residues. Trimming cost V 4 bases and J 3 bases, with 9 bases left between them. The DNA of the CDR3 is TGTGCCAGCAGTGCATCAGGGGACTATGGCTACACCTTC. Protein: CASSASGDYGYTF.

This clonotype turned up a few times. The V call is TRBV25-1, the J call TRBJ2-1; 9 positions agree with TRBD2. Germline values: CDR1 MGHDK, CDR2 SYGVNS. This CDR3 region has 14 residues. With V trimmed by 7 bases and J by 5 bases, 6 bases remained unmatched. Here the CDR3 DNA reads TGTGCCAGCAACCTAGCGGGGACCAACAATGAGCAGTTCTTC. Amino acids: CASNLAGTNNEQFF.

J is TRBJ1-6 and V is TRBV12-3 or TRBV12-4; no clear D gene. Trimming removed 6 bases from V and 0 bases from J, with 6 bases in between. CDR3 length equals 14 residues. The CDR3 reads CASRPSSYNSPLHF. Written as DNA, the CDR3 is TGTGCCAGCAGGCCTAGCTCCTATAATTCACCCCTCCACTTT.

The rearrangement joins TRBV28 to TRBJ2-7; tentative D call: TRBD1 (6 bases). Trimming removed 6 bases from V and 7 bases from J, with 22 bases in between. Germline CDR1 MDHEN, CDR2 SYDVKM. There are 15 residues in the CDR3. The CDR3 reads CASSPGDTNYNEQYF. The CDR3 DNA sequence: TGTGCCAGCAGCCCAGGGGACACCAACTACAATGAGCAGTACTTC.

This clonotype was seen a handful of times. The chain is built from TRBV5-1 and TRBJ1-2; D is perhaps TRBD1 (6 bases). V gave up 4 bases and J gave up 4 bases, with 14 bases separating them. The CDR3 has 14 amino acids. Germline CDR1 is SGHRS and CDR2 is YFSETQ. This CDR3 is CASSVDSESYGYTF. In DNA form, the CDR3 reads TGCGCCAGCAGCGTGGACAGCGAGAGCTATGGCTACACCTTC.

The rearrangement uses TRBV18 and TRBJ2-1; TRBD2 matches at 11 bases. The germline gives CDR1 KGHSH, CDR2 LQKENI. The V and J ends lost 4 bases and 5 bases, in that order; junction bases with no gene match: 7. This CDR3 spans 16 amino acids. The DNA for the CDR3 is TGTGCCAGCTCACTTACTAGCGGGGGCGGACACAATGAGCAGTTCTTC. This translates into CASSLTSGGGHNEQFF.

CDR3 sequence: CASSLFRESSYNEQYF. The CDR3 nucleotides are TGTGCCAGCAGCTTATTCCGCGAGAGCTCCTACAATGAGCAGTACTTC. This chain joins TRBV7-7 and TRBJ2-1, with D hard to call. With the DNA end fitting TRBJ2-7 better, the J assignment may be wrong. Germline loops: CDR1 SSHAT, CDR2 FNYEAQ (reference sequence). This CDR3 is 16 amino acids long.

Only a few counts were recorded for this clonotype. This rearrangement joins TRBV6-5 to TRBJ2-1; 11 nucleotides line up with TRBD2. Germline lookup yields CDR1 MNHEY and CDR2 SVGAGI. The CDR3 covers 16 residues. With 6 bases clipped from V and 2 bases from J, the junction kept 6 bases outside the gene matches. In DNA form, the CDR3 reads TGTGCCAGCAGACGAACTAGCGGGGGCCCCTACAATGAGCAGTTCTTC. Amino acids: CASRRTSGGPYNEQFF.

The table lists this clonotype with many counts. The CDR3 region is CASSFGRQGNQPQHF. The DNA of the CDR3 is TGTGCCAGCAGTTTTGGGAGACAGGGGAATCAGCCCCAGCATTTT. The rearrangement links TRBV12-3 or TRBV12-4 to TRBJ1-5; 8 nucleotides agree with TRBD1. CDR3 size: 15 residues. The trim removed 3 bases at V and 4 bases at J, leaving 5 bases unmatched.

The rearrangement links TRBV3-1 to TRBJ2-3; TRBD1 matches at 8 bases. Germline values: CDR1 LGHDT, CDR2 YNNKEL (reference sequence). Unmatched junction bases numbered 5, after V lost 1 base and J lost 5 bases. The CDR3 has 15 amino acids. This chain's CDR3 is CASSQARGQVDTQYF. In DNA form, the CDR3 reads TGTGCCAGCAGCCAAGCCAGGGGGCAGGTAGATACGCAGTATTTT.

The table lists this clonotype with a few counts. The V and J genes are TRBV7-2 and TRBJ2-5, with a possible D match to TRBD1 (6 bases). The CDR3 has 12 amino acids. Trimming removed 4 bases at V and 3 bases at J, with 6 bases between. The germline V gene encodes CDR1 SGHTA and CDR2 FQGNSA. The DNA for the CDR3 is TGTGCCAGCAGCTGGACAGAAGAGACCCAGTACTTC. The encoded protein is CASSWTEETQYF.

The genes are TRBV5-1 and TRBJ2-3, with 7 bases that match TRBD2. CDR1 is SGHRS, CDR2 YFSETQ, per germline. The ends lost 4 bases at V and 1 base at J; junction bases unmatched: 15. This CDR3 is built from 18 residues. CDR3 amino acids: CASSLSGAGITGTDTQYF. CDR3 in DNA: TGCGCCAGCAGCCTGAGCGGGGCCGGTATAACTGGCACAGATACGCAGTATTTT.

The CDR3 protein is CSASPSGRVYEQYF. DNA of the CDR3: TGCAGTGCTAGCCCTAGCGGGCGAGTCTACGAGCAGTACTTC. The J gene is TRBJ2-7, the V gene TRBV20-1; 8 nucleotides match TRBD2. The CDR3 extends over 14 amino acids. Trimming took 3 bases from V and 3 from J; bases not matched to a gene: 7. The germline V gene has CDR1 DFQATT and CDR2 SNEGSKA (reference sequence).

This clonotype was counted a few times. The junction does not match germline at one end; this may be a read error. The genes are TRBV9 and TRBJ1-4; possible D gene TRBD1, 5 bases. This CDR3 has 15 residues. Germline lookup yields CDR1 SGDLS and CDR2 YYNGEE. The CDR3 DNA is TGTGCCAGCAGTGTAGGGACGGCTACCAATGAAAAACTGTTTTTT. Its translation: CASSVGTATNEKLFF.

The chain carries TRBV5-1 and TRBJ1-2, with TRBD1 identical over 11 bases. The CDR3 contains 17 residues. Germline V lookup: CDR1 SGHRS, CDR2 YFSETQ. Losses at the gene ends were 4 bases for V and 0 bases for J; bases not matched to a gene: 8. The CDR3 DNA sequence: TGCGCCAGCAGCGGACGGACAGGGGGCTACGCTAACTATGGCTACACCTTC. It yields the protein CASSGRTGGYANYGYTF.

This sequence joins TRBV27 and TRBJ1-2; 7 nucleotides align to TRBD1. The V and J ends lost 8 bases and 10 bases, in that order; junction bases with no gene match: 10. Germline CDR1 MNHEY, CDR2 SMNVEV (reference sequence). The CDR3 is 12 residues long. The CDR3 region has the DNA TGTGCCAGCGGCGTGAGGGGGCTCGCCTACACCTTC. This encodes CASGVRGLAYTF.

This rearrangement joins TRBV5-6 to TRBJ2-4, with TRBD2 as a possible D gene (6 bases). The closer fit of TRBJ2-7 to the DNA end suggests the J call may be wrong. Germline V lookup: CDR1 SGHDT, CDR2 YYEEEE. The CDR3 is made up of 14 amino acids. The CDR3 nucleotides are TGTGCCAGCAGCTTCCTAGGGACTCCGTACGAGCAGTACTTC. Protein sequence: CASSFLGTPYEQYF.

The genes are TRBV5-1 and TRBJ1-1; 11 bases map to TRBD1. Germline loops: CDR1 SGHRS, CDR2 YFSETQ. The V and J ends lost 0 bases and 6 bases, in that order; junction bases with no gene match: 10. The CDR3 sequence is 17 residues long. The CDR3 DNA reads as TGCGCCAGCAGCTTGGACGGGACAGGGGGACAGGGGGCTGAAGCTTTCTTT. Protein product: CASSLDGTGGQGAEAFF.

This clonotype was observed a handful of times. The chain recombines TRBV12-3 or TRBV12-4 with TRBJ2-5; D is possibly TRBD1 (6 bases). Trimming shortened V by 0 bases and J by 4 bases, and 12 bases separated the two germline ends. The CDR3 covers 15 residues. In DNA form, the CDR3 reads TGTGCCAGCAGTTTAGCGCGAACAGGGCGAGAGACCCAGTACTTC. This codes for CASSLARTGRETQYF.

The J gene is TRBJ2-5, the V gene TRBV3-1, with 8 bases aligning to TRBD2. This CDR3 has 15 residues. V shed 2 bases and J 5 bases; nucleotides not matched to a gene: 7. CDR1 LGHDT and CDR2 YNNKEL come from the germline V gene (reference sequence). CDR3 residues: CASSQNGLAGETQYF. The DNA for the CDR3 is TGTGCCAGCAGCCAAAACGGACTAGCTGGGGAGACCCAGTACTTC.

The chain carries TRBV5-6 and TRBJ2-1; D gene unclear. The germline V gene has CDR1 SGHDT and CDR2 YYEEEE. The V gene lost 3 bases and the J gene lost 5 bases, with 12 bases spanning the gap. There are 14 residues in the CDR3. This CDR3 is CASSSPLWNNEQFF. For the CDR3, the DNA is TGTGCCAGCAGCTCCCCCCTCTGGAACAATGAGCAGTTCTTC.

V gene TRBV5-1 combines with J gene TRBJ1-2, with D unresolved. V dropped 5 bases and J dropped 6 bases, with 11 bases sitting between them. Germline assignment: CDR1 SGHRS and CDR2 YFSETQ. The CDR3 consists of 12 residues. CDR3 in DNA: TGCGCCAGCAGAGACTCAGGCGATGGCTACACCTTC. This encodes CASRDSGDGYTF.

This clonotype was seen only a few times. The chain joins TRBV6-2 or TRBV6-3 to TRBJ2-7; D unresolved. Germline V gene sequence: CDR1 MNHEY, CDR2 SVGEGT. V gave up 7 bases and J gave up 3 bases, with 13 bases separating them. The CDR3 runs to 13 residues. CDR3 protein: CASTNRRHYEQYF. The CDR3 nucleotides read TGTGCCAGCACCAATCGTCGGCACTACGAGCAGTACTTC.

The genes are TRBV5-5 and TRBJ1-6; 8 bases align to TRBD1. The germline V gene encodes CDR1 SGHKS and CDR2 YYEKEE (reference sequence). Trimming removed 4 bases from V and 10 bases from J; junction bases left unmatched: 13. This CDR3 contains 16 residues. CDR3 protein: CASSPMSGGGYSPLHF. As DNA, the CDR3 is TGTGCCAGCAGCCCTATGTCAGGGGGCGGTTACTCACCCCTCCACTTT.

The chain joins TRBV5-6 to TRBJ2-5, with D possibly being TRBD1 or TRBD2 (6 bases each). Germline V gene data show CDR1 as SGHDT and CDR2 as YYEEEE. Deletions cut 4 bases from V and 5 bases from J, with 21 bases between. The length of the CDR3 is 16 residues. CDR3 sequence (DNA): TGTGCCAGCAGCCCAATAACAGGGAGGTGGTCGGAGACCCAGTACTTC. Translating it yields CASSPITGRWSETQYF.

The gene calls are TRBV20-1 and TRBJ2-1; D tentatively fits TRBD1 or TRBD2 (6 bases each). With 6 bases removed from V and 7 bases from J, the gap between germline ends came to 16 bases. The germline V gene encodes CDR1 DFQATT and CDR2 SNEGSKA (reference sequence). The CDR3 is 13 amino acids. In DNA, the CDR3 is TGCAGTGCCATCCTTGGGGGGCGGAATGAGCAGTTCTTC. It is translated as CSAILGGRNEQFF.